The next 17 T cell receptor beta chains were all read from a single sample in a study of cytomegalovirus exposure and HLA in healthy donors. The study ran its PCR with 60 Vbeta and 13 Jbeta primers. Assay used: immunoSEQ multiplex PCR; TCRdb lists only in-frame clones, some missing. The sample yields 110,000 to 150,000 clones, 65% to 85% seen once. The sequencing sample was made of PBMCs. The origin of the receptors is a woman aged 40 to 49 in good health and CMV-seropositive.

This clone has more than one count but fewer than ten. The chain employs TRBV5-6 and TRBJ1-2; D not resolved. The germline V and J ends were trimmed by 0 bases and 4 bases, with 16 bases remaining between them. The CDR3 extends over 16 amino acids. CDR1 is SGHDT and CDR2 is YYEEEE in the germline V gene. The CDR3 is CASSLDLRSLLYGYTF. CDR3 DNA: TGTGCCAGCAGCTTGGATTTGAGGAGCTTGCTCTATGGCTACACCTTC.

The chain recombines TRBV11-3 with TRBJ2-2; a possible D gene is TRBD2 (6 bases). Trimming left V 3 bases short and J 4 bases short, with 12 bases between. Germline lookup yields CDR1 SGHNT and CDR2 YENEEA. This CDR3 spans 15 amino acids. CDR3 loop: CASSLEGRGTGELFF. CDR3 coding DNA: TGTGCCAGCAGCTTGGAGGGTCGAGGCACCGGGGAGCTGTTTTTT.

This clone showed up just once. The V gene is TRBV9, the J gene TRBJ2-7, with 7 bases that match TRBD2. This CDR3 has 14 residues. V was pared by 4 bases and J by 3 bases, with 7 bases of the junction left unmatched. Germline lookup yields CDR1 SGDLS and CDR2 YYNGEE. DNA of the CDR3: TGTGCCAGCAGCCCGACGTCGGGGGGCTACGAGCAGTACTTC. Translating gives CASSPTSGGYEQYF. Using reference TRBV9 and TRBJ2-7 for the parts outside the CDR3, the full variable domain is DSGVTQTPKHLITATGQRVTLRCSPRSGDLSVYWYQQSLDQGLQFLIQYYNGEERAKGNILERFSAQQFPDLHSELNLSSLELGDSALYFCASSPTSGGYEQYFGPGTRLTVT.

This chain links TRBV23-1 with TRBJ1-5, with D hard to call. TRBV23-1 belongs to the ORF category, with a function that is uncertain. The CDR3 is made up of 15 amino acids. Trimming removed 4 bases at V and 6 bases at J, with 16 bases between. The DNA for the CDR3 is TGCGCCAGCAGTCGCTCGGCGAGGGTAGGTCAGCCCCAGCATTTT. Its translation: CASSRSARVGQPQHF.

The chain uses TRBV29-1 and TRBJ1-5; a weak D match, TRBD1 (6 bases). CDR3 length: 12 amino acids. Germline assignment: CDR1 SQVTM and CDR2 ANQGSEA. V was pared by 8 bases and J by 9 bases, with 17 bases between. CDR3 nucleotides: TGCAGCACCCGGACAGCGGAAGGGCCCCAGCATTTT. This codes for CSTRTAEGPQHF.

This clone was observed a single time. This rearrangement joins TRBV4-3 to TRBJ1-1, with D possibly TRBD1 on 6 matching bases. This CDR3 comprises 16 residues. Germline V gene lookup returns CDR1 LGHNA and CDR2 YSLEER. Deletions cut 0 bases from V and 3 bases from J, with 14 bases between. The CDR3 spells CASSQDPRGYDTEAFF. CDR3 DNA: TGCGCCAGCAGCCAAGATCCCAGGGGATACGACACTGAAGCTTTCTTT.

This chain links TRBV15 with TRBJ2-1; 9 bases agree with TRBD1. Unmatched junction bases numbered 9, after V lost 3 bases and J lost 0 bases. This CDR3 is built from 18 residues. The germline CDR1 and CDR2 sequences are LNHNV and YYDKDF (reference sequence). In nucleotides, the CDR3 is TGTGCCACCAGCAGGGGGGGACAGGGCCTATTCTCCTACAATGAGCAGTTCTTC. This codes for CATSRGGQGLFSYNEQFF.

This clone was detected once. Compared with germline, one end of the junction differs, possibly owing to a read error. This chain links TRBV7-9 with TRBJ1-5; a weak D match, TRBD1 (5 bases). Germline CDR1 SEHNR, CDR2 FQNEAQ (reference sequence). There are 13 residues in the CDR3. The CDR3 nucleotides are TGTTCCAGCACCAATACGGGGGATCAGCCCCAGCATTTT. It is translated as CSSTNTGDQPQHF.

CDR3 region: CASTRAGGTNEQFF. Here the CDR3 DNA reads TGTGCCAGCACCAGAGCAGGGGGCACAAATGAGCAGTTCTTC. The V and J genes are TRBV6-5 and TRBJ2-1, with 8 bases aligning to TRBD1. The CDR3 contains 14 residues. J gave up 7 bases and V 7 bases, and 9 bases lay outside the gene matches. CDR1 is MNHEY, CDR2 SVGAGI, per germline.

The chain employs TRBV7-8 and TRBJ2-5, with TRBD1 matching over 8 bases. With V trimmed by 5 bases and J by 2 bases, 7 bases remained unmatched. Germline CDR1 reads SGHVS; CDR2 reads FQNEAQ. The CDR3 has 15 residues. The CDR3 region is CASSHGQGDQETQYF. In DNA form, the CDR3 reads TGTGCCAGCAGCCATGGACAGGGTGATCAAGAGACCCAGTACTTC.

This sequence joins TRBV27 and TRBJ2-7, with D perhaps TRBD2 (5 bases). The CDR3 consists of 12 residues. Trimming removed 3 bases at V and 6 bases at J, with 9 bases between. Looked up from germline, CDR1 is MNHEY and CDR2 is SMNVEV (reference sequence). The CDR3 is CASSFAEGEQYF. The CDR3 DNA is TGTGCCAGCAGTTTCGCAGAGGGCGAGCAGTACTTC.

The chain is built from TRBV7-8 and TRBJ1-2; possible D gene TRBD1, 5 bases. The CDR3 is 15 amino acids. From germline, CDR1 is SGHVS and CDR2 FQNEAQ. V lost 2 bases, J lost 4 bases, and 14 bases lay in between. The DNA of the CDR3 is TGTGCCAGCAGCTTATGGGCAGGGCAAGGCTATGGCTACACCTTC. This encodes CASSLWAGQGYGYTF.

This chain links TRBV4-2 with TRBJ2-7; possible D gene TRBD2, 6 bases. CDR1 is LGHNA and CDR2 is YNFKEQ in the germline V gene. The CDR3 contains 16 residues. V lost 4 bases and J lost 3, with 19 bases in between. CDR3 amino acids: CASSPGVRGEIYEQYF. For the CDR3, the DNA is TGTGCCAGCAGCCCGGGGGTGCGGGGTGAAATCTACGAGCAGTACTTC.

This clone came up once. The chain is built from TRBV6-5 and TRBJ2-7; D not certain. The CDR3 has 13 amino acids. The V end lost 7 bases, the J end lost 6 bases, and 16 bases lay between the germline ends. Looked up from germline, CDR1 is MNHEY and CDR2 is SVGAGI. CDR3 residues: CASTTQPGSEQYF. In DNA form, the CDR3 reads TGTGCCAGCACGACCCAGCCCGGGTCCGAGCAGTACTTC.

The V gene is TRBV5-6, the J gene TRBJ2-1, with D possibly TRBD2 on 7 matching bases. This CDR3 is 13 amino acids long. V was trimmed by 4 bases and J by 10 bases, leaving 15 bases between them. Germline loops: CDR1 SGHDT, CDR2 YYEEEE. Written as DNA, the CDR3 is TGTGCCAGCAGCGGGGGGGCGAATAGCGAGCAGTTCTTC. It codes for CASSGGANSEQFF.

The rearrangement links TRBV5-1 to TRBJ1-3; D call uncertain. V lost 9 bases to trimming and J lost 2 bases, with 15 bases between them. Germline CDR1 and CDR2: SGHRS and YFSETQ. This CDR3 spans 14 amino acids. The CDR3 coding sequence is TGCGCCACCTCGGAGGGAATAACTGGAAACACCATATATTTT. Translating gives CATSEGITGNTIYF.

The chain is built from TRBV6-5 and TRBJ1-2; 9 bases map to TRBD1. The CDR3 sequence is 15 residues long. With 5 bases clipped from V and 8 bases from J, the junction kept 12 bases outside the gene matches. CDR1 MNHEY and CDR2 SVGAGI come from the germline V gene. As DNA, the CDR3 is TGTGCCAGCAGTCCATACAGGGGGCAGGCGGGAGGCTACACCTTC. It specifies CASSPYRGQAGGYTF.